This TCR beta chain was recorded in a study of response to subunit inactivated influenza vaccine (dated by TCRdb to 2016 to 2019). With regard to the full study: Deep quantitative profiling of the T cell receptor repertoire was used in the study to follow responses to a trivalent subunit inactivated influenza vaccine. What the work shows at the level of the full study, not this receptor alone: The authors suggested that each seasonal influenza vaccination may recruit only a limited number of new T cells.

The sample holds many counts of this clonotype. No antigen is known for it. Mismatch with germline at one junction end may stem from a read error. Library prep was done by RT-PCR. Sequenced using an Illumina HiSeq 2500. Using fastp at Q25 and MiXCR, TCRdb reprocessed the public reads and kept productive beta chains. Entries are consolidated by CDR3 protein sequence, retaining the most common genes and DNA. The sample table lists around 790,000 distinct CDR3 sequences, around 20% of them with a count of one. The ten largest clonotypes hold 10% to 13% of the sample. The CDR3 runs 14 amino acids, cysteine and phenylalanine included. Only CDR3 DNA is held: 42 bases, read in frame from base 1. In the germline V gene, CDR1 corresponds to SGHRS and CDR2 to YFSETQ.

The source of this sequence is a man aged 45-60 years who received an inactivated influenza vaccine. Donor details come from another sample of the same person, matched by shared clones. Recombination joined TRBV5-1 with TRBJ2-7; the D segment is perhaps TRBD1 or TRBD2, each sharing 6 matched bases. The sequences come from PBMCs from blood, collected 5 days after vaccination. CDR3 loop: CASSLDGGRYEQYF. Here is the DNA: TGTGCCAGCAGCTTAGATGGGGGGCGGTACGAGCAGTACTTC.